Listed below are T cell receptor beta chains from one sample, sequenced in a study of radiotherapy plus CTLA-4 blockade in lung cancer. Using immunoSEQ multiplex PCR, the repertoire was profiled, and TCRdb retains in-frame clones only, with some absent. The sample carries about 25,000 clones, around 71% recorded once. Specimen: peripheral blood, collected from a patient treated with radiotherapy plus ipilimumab. The receptors shown here come from a human donor with non-small cell lung cancer whose response to radiotherapy plus ipilimumab could not be evaluated. Each CDR3 is given with its conserved first and last residue. A D gene is named only where the DNA matches it firmly. Only part of the rows carry a size: once, few, many, or a class if the clone is expanded.

d_call	v_call	clone_size	j_call	cdr3_nt	cdr3_aa
TRBD2	TRBV5-1	NA	TRBJ2-1	TGCGCCAGCAGCTTGACTAGCGGAGGTCCCCATGAGCAGTTCTTC	CASSLTSGGPHEQFF
NA	TRBV27	NA	TRBJ1-1	TGTGCCAGCAGCCCCTGGGGGGTCACTGAAGCTTTCTTT	CASSPWGVTEAFF
TRBD1	TRBV19	NA	TRBJ2-3	TGTGCCAGTAGTACCTTGGACAGGGGAAATGCAGATACGCAGTATTTT	CASSTLDRGNADTQYF
TRBD2	TRBV5-1	NA	TRBJ2-3	TGCGCCAGCAGCTTGGAGGGCACAACGGGGGGTACGCAGTATTTT	CASSLEGTTGGTQYF
TRBD2	TRBV30	few	TRBJ2-7	TGTGCCTGGGATAGCGGGGCCCCCTACGAGCAGTACTTC	CAWDSGAPYEQYF
NA	TRBV28	NA	TRBJ2-7	TGTGCCAGCAGGATTCCTCGAGGCTCCTACGAGCAGTACTTC	CASRIPRGSYEQYF
TRBD1	TRBV7-9	NA	TRBJ1-1	TGTGCCAGCAGCTACGACCCGGGACAGGGTGGCACTGAAGCTTTCTTT	CASSYDPGQGGTEAFF
TRBD1	TRBV28	NA	TRBJ1-5	TGTGCCAGCAGAACGACAGGGTCGGGCAATCAGCCCCAGCATTTT	CASRTTGSGNQPQHF
NA	TRBV9	NA	TRBJ2-6	TGTGCCAGCAGCGTAGTGCTCGACAGGTCTGCTGGGGCCAACGTCCTGACTTTC	CASSVVLDRSAGANVLTF
TRBD2	TRBV6-1	NA	TRBJ2-3	TGTGCCAGCAGTGCCCCGGGACTAGCGGGAGTTAACGCAGATACGCAGTATTTT	CASSAPGLAGVNADTQYF
NA	TRBV5-5	NA	TRBJ2-5	TGTGCCAGCAGCTTGCGCGGACAAGAGACCCAGTACTTC	CASSLRGQETQYF
TRBD1	TRBV10-3	NA	TRBJ2-3	TGTGCCATCAGTCAAGGACAGGGTAAAGGAGATACGCAGTATTTT	CAISQGQGKGDTQYF
NA	TRBV19	NA	TRBJ1-5	TGTGCCAGTACGATACAGTATAGCAATCAGCCCCAGCATTTT	CASTIQYSNQPQHF